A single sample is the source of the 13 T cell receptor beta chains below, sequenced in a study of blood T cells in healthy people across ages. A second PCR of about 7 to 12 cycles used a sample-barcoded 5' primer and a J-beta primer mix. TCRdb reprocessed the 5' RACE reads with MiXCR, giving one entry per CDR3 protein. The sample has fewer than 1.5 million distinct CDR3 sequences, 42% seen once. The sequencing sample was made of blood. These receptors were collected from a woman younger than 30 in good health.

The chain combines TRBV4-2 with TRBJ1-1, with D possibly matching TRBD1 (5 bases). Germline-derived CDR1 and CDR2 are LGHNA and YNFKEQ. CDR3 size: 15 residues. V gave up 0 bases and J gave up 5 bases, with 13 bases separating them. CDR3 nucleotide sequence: TGTGCCAGCAGCCAAGATAGGGGCCGCGGTACTGAAGCTTTCTTT. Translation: CASSQDRGRGTEAFF.

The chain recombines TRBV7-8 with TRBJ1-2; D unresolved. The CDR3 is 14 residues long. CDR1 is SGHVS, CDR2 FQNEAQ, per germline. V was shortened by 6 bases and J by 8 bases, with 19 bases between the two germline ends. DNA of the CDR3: TGTGCCAGCAGTGCTGGACGGAAATCGGGAGGCTACACCTTC. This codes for CASSAGRKSGGYTF.

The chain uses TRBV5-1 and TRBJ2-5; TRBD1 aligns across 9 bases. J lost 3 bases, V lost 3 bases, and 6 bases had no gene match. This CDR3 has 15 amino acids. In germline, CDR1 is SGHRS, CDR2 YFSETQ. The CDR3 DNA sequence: TGCGCCAGCAGCTCCGGGACAGGGTTCAAAGAGACCCAGTACTTC. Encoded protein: CASSSGTGFKETQYF. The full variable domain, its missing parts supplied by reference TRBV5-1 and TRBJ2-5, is KAGVTQTPRYLIKTRGQQVTLSCSPISGHRSVSWYQQTPGQGLQFLFEYFSETQRNKGNFPGRFSGRQFSNSRSEMNVSTLELGDSALYLCASSSGTGFKETQYFGPGTRLLVL.

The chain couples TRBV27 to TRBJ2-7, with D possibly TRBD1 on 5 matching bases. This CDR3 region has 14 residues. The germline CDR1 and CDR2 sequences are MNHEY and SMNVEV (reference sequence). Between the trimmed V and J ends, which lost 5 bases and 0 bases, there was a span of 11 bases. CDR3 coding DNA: TGTGCCAGCAGTGCGAGACAGTTCTCCTACGAGCAGTACTTC. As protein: CASSARQFSYEQYF.

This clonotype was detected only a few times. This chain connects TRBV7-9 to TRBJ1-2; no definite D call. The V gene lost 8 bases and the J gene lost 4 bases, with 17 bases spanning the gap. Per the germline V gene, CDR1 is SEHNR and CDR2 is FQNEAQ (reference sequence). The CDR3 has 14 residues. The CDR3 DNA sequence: TGTGCCAGCGAGGAGGGAACAGCTAGCTATGGCTACACCTTC. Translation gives CASEEGTASYGYTF.

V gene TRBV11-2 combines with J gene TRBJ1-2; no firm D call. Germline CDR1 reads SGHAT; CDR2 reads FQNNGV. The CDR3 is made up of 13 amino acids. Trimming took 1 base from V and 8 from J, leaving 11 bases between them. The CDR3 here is CASSLGLTDGYTF. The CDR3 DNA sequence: TGTGCCAGCAGCTTAGGACTTACGGACGGCTACACCTTC. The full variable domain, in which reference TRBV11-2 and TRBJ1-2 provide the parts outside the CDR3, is EAGVAQSPRYKIIEKRQSVAFWCNPISGHATLYWYQQILGQGPKLLIQFQNNGVVDDSQLPKDRFSAERLKGVDSTLKIQPAKLEDSAVYLCASSLGLTDGYTFGSGTRLTVV.

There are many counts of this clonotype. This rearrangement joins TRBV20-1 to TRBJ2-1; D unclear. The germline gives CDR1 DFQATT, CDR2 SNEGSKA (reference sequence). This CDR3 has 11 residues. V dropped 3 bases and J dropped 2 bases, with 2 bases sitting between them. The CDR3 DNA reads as TGCAGTGCTAGGACCTACAATGAGCAGTTCTTC. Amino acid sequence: CSARTYNEQFF.

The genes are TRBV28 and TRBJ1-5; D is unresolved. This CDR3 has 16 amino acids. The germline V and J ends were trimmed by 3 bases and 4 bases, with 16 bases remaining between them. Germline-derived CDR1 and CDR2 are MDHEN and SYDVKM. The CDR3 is CASSFMRFGSNQPQHF. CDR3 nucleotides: TGTGCCAGCAGTTTTATGAGGTTCGGGAGTAATCAGCCCCAGCATTTT.

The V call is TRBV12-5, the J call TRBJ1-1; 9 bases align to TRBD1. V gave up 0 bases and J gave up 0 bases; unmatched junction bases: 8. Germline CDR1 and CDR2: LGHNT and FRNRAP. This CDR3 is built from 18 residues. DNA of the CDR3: TGTGCTAGTGGTTTGGTACGGGACAGGGAGACCATGAACACTGAAGCTTTCTTT. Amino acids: CASGLVRDRETMNTEAFF.

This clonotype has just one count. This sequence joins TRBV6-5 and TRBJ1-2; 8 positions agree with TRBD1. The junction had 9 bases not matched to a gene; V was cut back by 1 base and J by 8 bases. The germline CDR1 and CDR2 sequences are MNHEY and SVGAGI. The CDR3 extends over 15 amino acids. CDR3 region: CASSYLVAGGQGYTF. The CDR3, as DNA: TGTGCCAGCAGTTACTTGGTGGCAGGGGGCCAGGGCTACACCTTC.

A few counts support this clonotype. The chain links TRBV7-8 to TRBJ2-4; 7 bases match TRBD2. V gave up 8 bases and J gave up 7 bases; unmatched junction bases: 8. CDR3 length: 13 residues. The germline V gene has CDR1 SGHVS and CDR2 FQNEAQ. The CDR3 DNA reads TGTGCCAGCCGCCGGCTAGCGGAGAACATTCAGTACTTC. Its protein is CASRRLAENIQYF.

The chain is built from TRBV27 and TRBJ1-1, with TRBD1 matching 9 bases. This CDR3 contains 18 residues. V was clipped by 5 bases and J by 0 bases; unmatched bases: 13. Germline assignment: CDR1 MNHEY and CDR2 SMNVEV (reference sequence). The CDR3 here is CASSTQPQGATLNTEAFF. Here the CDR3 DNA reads TGTGCCAGCAGTACACAACCACAGGGGGCGACCCTGAACACTGAAGCTTTCTTT.

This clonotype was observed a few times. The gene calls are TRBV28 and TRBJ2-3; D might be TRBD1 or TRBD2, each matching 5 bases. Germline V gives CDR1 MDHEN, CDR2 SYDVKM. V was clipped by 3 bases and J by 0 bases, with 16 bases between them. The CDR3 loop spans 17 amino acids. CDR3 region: CASSFWAGRGSTDTQYF. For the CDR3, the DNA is TGTGCCAGCAGTTTTTGGGCGGGTCGGGGCAGCACAGATACGCAGTATTTT.